These 2 T cell receptor beta chains were all obtained from the same sample, sequenced in a study of T cell responses to AZD1222 COVID-19 vaccine. Sequenced by immunoSEQ multiplex PCR; TCRdb stores in-frame clones only, minus some. The sample yields 100,000 to 150,000 clones, about 90% seen once. The specimen comprised peripheral blood, sampled on day 0 of MenACWY control vaccination. The receptors stem from an adult in good health.

The genes are TRBV6-4 and TRBJ1-1; D possibly corresponds to TRBD1 (5 bases). Germline CDR1 MRHNA, CDR2 SNTAGT. This CDR3 region has 17 residues. V was clipped by 2 bases and J by 1 base, with 17 bases between them. As DNA, the CDR3 is TGTGCCAGCAGTGACCCTCCTCGGAGGGGATGGAACACTGAAGCTTTCTTT. It encodes CASSDPPRRGWNTEAFF.

The rearrangement uses TRBV2 and TRBJ1-6, with D unresolved. Germline V gene lookup returns CDR1 SNHLY and CDR2 FYNNEI. The CDR3 extends over 14 amino acids. V lost 7 bases, J lost 8 bases, and 15 bases lay in between. Here the CDR3 reads CASTGPGGDSPLHF. The CDR3 bases are TGTGCCAGCACCGGACCCGGTGGCGATTCACCCCTCCACTTT.